This TCR beta chain was captured by sequencing in a study of blood T cell repertoires in COVID-19. Study information: Acute-phase and convalescent COVID-19 samples originated in the United States, Italy and Spain.

Participants spanned ages about 18 to 100 years and resided in 20 to 30 US areas. Participants in the exposed group had met a COVID-19 case in the 2 weeks before joining the study. Original processing notes: Cell counts per sample came from amplifying reference gene primers. Sequencing was performed with immunoSEQ multiplex PCR; in TCRdb, only in-frame clones are kept and a portion is missing. V, J and clone size derive from that table, while D and trimming were established from the DNA sequence. In the table there are about 300,000 clones, roughly 86% of which are singletons. Sample: PBMCs or T cells enriched from blood (not recorded which). This receptor was obtained from a woman aged 45-59 years who had been exposed to COVID-19.

The CDR3 coding sequence is TGTGCCAGCAGCCCCCAAACCCCCAGGACTCTTAACTATGGCTACACCTTC. This translates into CASSPQTPRTLNYGYTF. The gene calls are TRBV7-9 and TRBJ1-2; D is undetermined. Trimming pared 5 bases from V and 1 base from J, leaving 20 bases between. The CDR3 contains 17 residues. The germline V gene has CDR1 SEHNR and CDR2 FQNEAQ (reference sequence).